These 5 T cell receptor beta chains share one sample of origin, sequenced in a study of T cells after yellow fever vaccination. TCRdb re-analysed the 5' RACE reads in MiXCR, keeping a single row per CDR3 protein. The table includes about 340,000 distinct CDR3 sequences, under 5% detected once. Here the sequenced sample was PBMCs, taken 5 days after the yellow fever booster vaccination. These receptors came from a man in his late teens or twenties who received the YFV17D yellow fever vaccine.

This chain links TRBV7-6 with TRBJ2-3; D might be TRBD1 or TRBD2, each matching 6 bases. There are 16 residues in the CDR3. Germline lookup yields CDR1 SGHVS and CDR2 FNYEAQ. V lost 4 bases to trimming and J lost 2 bases, with 16 bases between them. CDR3: CASSSLRGGHTDTQYF. The DNA for the CDR3 is TGTGCCAGCAGCTCCCTGCGTGGGGGGCACACAGATACGCAGTATTTT.

This clonotype was seen a few times. V gene TRBV12-3 or TRBV12-4 combines with J gene TRBJ2-7; 9 bases map to TRBD2. The V segment lost 6 bases and the J segment 6 bases; nucleotides outside the gene matches: 9. The CDR3 runs to 14 residues. CDR3 loop: CASSNEGLAGEQYF. In DNA form, the CDR3 reads TGTGCCAGCAGCAACGAGGGACTAGCAGGCGAGCAGTACTTC.

This clonotype was counted ten times or more. The chain has TRBV12-3 or TRBV12-4 and TRBJ2-5; D assignment may be TRBD1 or TRBD2 (5 bases each). V was cut by 5 bases and J by 0 bases, with 19 bases left in between. This CDR3 is built from 17 residues. In nucleotides, the CDR3 is TGTGCCAGCAGTCCCGGGGCTGGACTTCCGTACCAAGAGACCCAGTACTTC. Amino acid sequence: CASSPGAGLPYQETQYF.

This clonotype was counted at least ten times. V usage is TRBV7-9 and J usage is TRBJ2-1, with 11 bases fitting TRBD1. V shed 1 base, J shed 10 bases, and the junction held 6 bases outside the gene matches. The CDR3 sequence is 15 residues long. The germline CDR1 and CDR2 sequences are SEHNR and FQNEAQ (reference sequence). The CDR3 DNA reads TGTGCCAGCAGCTTAGTGGGACAGGGGGGCCCAGAGCAGTTCTTC. This encodes CASSLVGQGGPEQFF.

This clonotype was observed a handful of times. The chain recombines TRBV29-1 with TRBJ2-5, with TRBD2 identical over 7 bases. Trimming removed 3 bases from V and 2 bases from J; junction bases left unmatched: 18. CDR1 is SQVTM, CDR2 ANQGSEA, per germline. The CDR3 is 18 residues long. DNA of the CDR3: TGCAGCGTTGATGGGGTTGGCACCCGAGAGCGGGGTCAAGAGACCCAGTACTTC. It codes for CSVDGVGTRERGQETQYF.